This T cell receptor (beta chain) was profiled in a study of blood T cell repertoires in COVID-19. The study counted Cohort 3 donors as recovered given two negative PCRs, clearance, or symptom resolution. Germline CDR1 is SGHRS and CDR2 is YFSETQ. This CDR3 has 15 amino acids. With 0 bases clipped from V and 6 bases from J, the junction kept 5 bases outside the gene matches. TCRdb's table, derived via immunoSEQ multiplex PCR, lists solely in-frame clones and lacks some. Here the sample spans more than 200,000 clones, 85% to 90% being singletons. Sequencing used PBMCs or T cells enriched from blood (not recorded which). The receptor's source is a woman between 45 and 65 years old who had recovered from COVID-19. The chain uses TRBV5-1 and TRBJ2-3, with 9 bases identical to TRBD2. This CDR3 reads CASSLVGGRGDTQYF. The CDR3 coding sequence is TGCGCCAGCAGCTTGGTTGGCGGGAGGGGCGATACGCAGTATTTT. Based on the CDR3 plus reference TRBV5-1 and TRBJ2-3, the full variable domain is KAGVTQTPRYLIKTRGQQVTLSCSPISGHRSVSWYQQTPGQGLQFLFEYFSETQRNKGNFPGRFSGRQFSNSRSEMNVSTLELGDSALYLCASSLVGGRGDTQYFGPGTRLTVL.